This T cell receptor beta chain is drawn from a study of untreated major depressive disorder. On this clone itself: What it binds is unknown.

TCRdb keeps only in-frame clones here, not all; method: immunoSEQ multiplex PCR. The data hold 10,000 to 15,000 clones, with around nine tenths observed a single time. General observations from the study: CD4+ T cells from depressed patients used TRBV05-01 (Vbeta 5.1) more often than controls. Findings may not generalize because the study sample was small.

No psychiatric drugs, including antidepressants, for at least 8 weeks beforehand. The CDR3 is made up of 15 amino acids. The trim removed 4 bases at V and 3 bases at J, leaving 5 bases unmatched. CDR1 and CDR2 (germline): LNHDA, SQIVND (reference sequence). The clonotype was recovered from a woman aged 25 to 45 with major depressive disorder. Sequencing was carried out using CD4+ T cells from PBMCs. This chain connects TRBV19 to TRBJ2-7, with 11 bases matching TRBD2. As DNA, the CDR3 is TGTGCCAGTAGTAGGGGGACTAGCGGTTACTACGAGCAGTACTTC. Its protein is CASSRGTSGYYEQYF.